This is a list of T cell receptor beta chains from one sample in a study of blood T cell repertoires in COVID-19. Only in-frame clones appear in the TCRdb table, and some are missing; sequencing was by immunoSEQ multiplex PCR. Of fewer than 75,000 clones listed, 90% to 95% are singletons. Sequencing was performed on peripheral blood. These receptors all come from a man in his fifties or sixties with active COVID-19. CDR3s include the opening cysteine and the closing phenylalanine or tryptophan. Each record gives: clone size, D gene, J gene, V gene, CDR3 protein, CDR3 DNA. D genes are given only for firm matches. Clone size, where shown, is once, few, many, or a class for clones that have expanded.

. | . | TRBJ1-1 | TRBV10-2 | CASSEQGLRTEAFF | TGCGCCAGCAGTGAGCAGGGCTTGAGGACTGAAGCTTTCTTT
. | TRBD1 | TRBJ1-2 | TRBV7-9 | CASSSPKGQGEVGYTF | TGTGCCAGCAGCTCACCGAAGGGACAGGGTGAGGTTGGCTACACCTTC
. | TRBD2 | TRBJ2-5 | TRBV6-6 | CASSPATSWETQYF | TGTGCCAGCAGTCCCGCGACTAGCTGGGAGACCCAGTACTTC
. | TRBD1 | TRBJ1-2 | TRBV5-5 | CASSVQQGAAGYTF | TGTGCCAGCAGCGTCCAACAGGGGGCTGCTGGCTACACCTTC
. | . | TRBJ2-7 | TRBV5-4 | CASSLAAGRSSYEQYF | TGTGCCAGCAGCTTGGCGGCGGGAAGGTCCTCCTACGAGCAGTACTTC
. | . | TRBJ2-4 | TRBV29-1 | CSVPGLAKNIQYF | TGCAGCGTCCCAGGGTTAGCCAAAAACATTCAGTACTTC
. | . | TRBJ2-3 | TRBV30 | CAWAGTGDFVVADTQYF | TGTGCCTGGGCCGGAACGGGGGACTTCGTGGTCGCAGATACGCAGTATTTT
. | . | TRBJ1-5 | TRBV6-1 | CASSESRRAENQPQHF | TGTGCCAGCAGTGAGAGTAGGAGGGCTGAAAATCAGCCCCAGCATTTT
. | TRBD1 | TRBJ2-1 | TRBV5-4 | CASSPGDRILQLYNEQFF | TGTGCCAGCAGCCCGGGGGACAGGATACTGCAGCTTTACAATGAGCAGTTCTTC
. | TRBD2 | TRBJ2-7 | TRBV19 | CASSMGSSGGVYEQYF | TGTGCCAGTAGTATGGGATCCAGCGGGGGGGTGTACGAGCAGTACTTC
. | . | TRBJ2-2 | TRBV7-9 | CASSLDSVTGELFF | TGTGCCAGCAGCTTAGACAGTGTCACCGGGGAGCTGTTTTTT
. | . | TRBJ1-2 | TRBV4-1 | CASSQDRLTYGYTF | TGCGCCAGCAGCCAAGATCGGTTAACTTATGGCTACACCTTC
. | . | TRBJ1-2 | TRBV9 | CASSVSKIVREEADYGYTF | TGTGCCAGCAGCGTATCCAAAATCGTCAGGGAGGAGGCGGACTATGGCTACACCTTC
. | . | TRBJ1-2 | TRBV21-1 | CARRRSYTF | TGTGCCAGAAGGAGGAGCTACACCTTC
. | . | TRBJ2-2 | TRBV18 | CASSPNKGTGELFF | TGTGCCAGCTCACCAAATAAGGGGACCGGGGAGCTGTTTTTT
. | . | TRBJ1-1 | TRBV10-3 | CAISELAGPEAFF | TGTGCCATCAGTGAACTAGCGGGGCCTGAAGCTTTCTTT
. | . | TRBJ1-6 | TRBV12-5 | CASGIGQQNSPLHF | TGTGCTAGTGGTATAGGACAGCAAAATTCACCCCTCCACTTT
. | TRBD1 | TRBJ1-2 | TRBV5-1 | CASSLAGGNGYTF | TGCGCCAGCAGCTTGGCAGGGGGTAATGGCTACACCTTC
. | . | TRBJ2-1 | TRBV10-3 | CATTFQGDEQFF | TGTGCCACCACTTTCCAAGGGGATGAGCAGTTCTTC
. | TRBD1 | TRBJ2-3 | TRBV10-1 | CASRMTGKADTQYF | TGCGCCAGCAGAATGACAGGGAAGGCAGATACGCAGTATTTT
. | TRBD2 | TRBJ2-2 | TRBV28 | CASKTPTSGRAPSTGELFF | TGTGCCAGCAAAACCCCGACTAGCGGGAGGGCTCCGAGCACCGGGGAGCTGTTTTTT
few | TRBD2 | TRBJ2-1 | TRBV28 | CASSFGWRGLYNEQFF | TGTGCCAGCAGTTTTGGGTGGCGGGGGTTGTACAATGAGCAGTTCTTC
. | . | TRBJ1-4 | TRBV6-6 | CASSYPGEELFF | TGTGCCAGCAGTTATCCGGGAGAGGAACTGTTTTTT
. | . | TRBJ1-3 | TRBV3-1/TRBV3-2 | CASSQGRFLRLSGNTIYF | TGTGCCAGCAGCCAAGGTCGATTTCTACGCCTCTCTGGAAACACCATATATTTT
. | . | TRBJ2-1 | TRBV4-3 | CASSRRGNYNEQFF | TGCGCCAGCAGCCGGAGGGGAAATTACAATGAGCAGTTCTTC
. | TRBD2 | TRBJ2-5 | TRBV4-1 | CASSPQGGAVEETQYF | TGCGCCAGCAGCCCCCAGGGAGGGGCTGTCGAAGAGACCCAGTACTTC
few | TRBD2 | TRBJ2-3 | TRBV6-6 | CASSYSLAGADTQYF | TGTGCCAGCAGTTACTCGTTAGCGGGAGCAGATACGCAGTATTTT
. | . | TRBJ1-6 | TRBV27 | CASGRGGGSSYNSPLHF | TGTGCCAGCGGCCGAGGTGGAGGGAGCTCCTATAATTCACCCCTCCACTTT
few | TRBD1 | TRBJ1-2 | TRBV2 | CASSEVLRDRFYGYTF | TGTGCCAGCAGTGAAGTGCTTCGGGACAGGTTCTATGGCTACACCTTC
. | . | TRBJ1-1 | TRBV2 | CASNRDTNTEAFF | TGTGCCAGCAACAGGGATACGAACACTGAAGCTTTCTTT
. | TRBD1 | TRBJ2-3 | TRBV5-8 | CASGTGQTDTQYF | TGTGCCAGCGGGACAGGGCAGACAGATACGCAGTATTTT
. | . | TRBJ2-7 | TRBV7-8 | CASSLRGRIAGSYEQYF | TGTGCCAGCAGCTTAAGGGGGAGGATAGCGGGTTCCTACGAGCAGTACTTC
. | . | TRBJ2-7 | TRBV24-1 | CATSGTANYEQYF | TGTGCCACCAGTGGTACAGCCAACTACGAGCAGTACTTC
. | . | TRBJ2-7 | TRBV3-1/TRBV3-2 | CASSQEGPERVIYEQYF | TGTGCCAGCAGCCAGGAGGGCCCAGAGCGAGTTATCTACGAGCAGTACTTC
. | . | TRBJ2-1 | TRBV6-5 | CASRTPRDSQWEQFF | TGTGCCAGCAGAACTCCTCGGGACTCCCAATGGGAGCAGTTCTTC
. | TRBD2 | TRBJ2-1 | TRBV12-5 | CASGPPGLAVVDEQFF | TGTGCTAGTGGCCCACCGGGACTAGCGGTGGTGGATGAGCAGTTCTTC
. | . | TRBJ1-6 | TRBV5-1 | CASSSGFDSPLHF | TGCGCCAGCAGTTCAGGGTTTGATTCACCCCTCCACTTT
. | TRBD1 | TRBJ2-5 | TRBV6-5 | CASRWTGTQETQYF | TGTGCCAGCCGTTGGACAGGGACACAAGAGACCCAGTACTTC
. | TRBD1 | TRBJ2-3 | TRBV7-9 | CASSSESTGDTDTQYF | TGTGCCAGCAGCTCAGAATCGACAGGGGACACAGATACGCAGTATTTT
once | TRBD1 | TRBJ2-5 | TRBV7-2 | CASSSYRGEETQYF | TGTGCCAGCAGCTCCTACAGGGGTGAAGAGACCCAGTACTTC
. | . | TRBJ1-4 | TRBV3-1/TRBV3-2 | CASSQAGQMKLFF | TGTGCCAGCAGCCAAGCGGGTCAGATGAAACTGTTTTTT
once | . | TRBJ1-5 | TRBV2 | CASSELGGAQPQHF | TGTGCCAGCAGTGAATTAGGCGGGGCTCAGCCCCAGCATTTT
. | . | TRBJ2-2 | TRBV27 | CASSLQINTGELFF | TGTGCCAGCAGTTTGCAGATAAACACCGGGGAGCTGTTTTTT
once | TRBD1 | TRBJ2-1 | TRBV2 | CASSFQTGASSYNEQFF | TGTGCCAGCAGTTTCCAGACAGGGGCCAGCTCCTACAATGAGCAGTTCTTC
. | . | TRBJ2-5 | TRBV11-3 | CASSSAGMRQETQYF | TGTGCCAGCAGCTCGGCCGGGATGCGACAAGAGACCCAGTACTTC
. | . | TRBJ1-1 | TRBV28 | CASSLQGPKWAFF | TGTGCCAGCAGTTTACAGGGGCCTAAATGGGCTTTCTTT
. | . | TRBJ1-1 | TRBV29-1 | CSGTRGAGTEAFF | TGCAGCGGGACCCGGGGGGCTGGCACTGAAGCTTTCTTT
few | TRBD2 | TRBJ2-7 | TRBV4-3 | CASSPQAGFDYEQYF | TGCGCCAGCAGCCCGCAAGCGGGGTTCGACTACGAGCAGTACTTC
. | . | TRBJ2-1 | TRBV18 | CASSPGGQDEQFF | TGTGCCAGCTCACCGGGGGGGCAGGATGAGCAGTTCTTC
. | . | TRBJ1-1 | TRBV3-1/TRBV3-2 | CASSQQGNTEAFF | TGTGCCAGCAGCCAACAGGGAAACACTGAAGCTTTCTTT
. | . | TRBJ2-1 | TRBV2 | CASTQPGLSLSSYNEQFF | TGTGCCAGCACGCAACCGGGACTCAGTTTGAGCTCCTACAATGAGCAGTTCTTC
. | TRBD1 | TRBJ1-5 | TRBV7-2 | CASSLVGQTISNQPQHF | TGTGCCAGCAGCTTGGTGGGACAGACGATTAGCAATCAGCCCCAGCATTTT
. | . | TRBJ2-3 | TRBV28 | CASSSLTHSTDTQYF | TGTGCCAGCAGTTCGCTGACACACAGCACAGATACGCAGTATTTT
. | TRBD1 | TRBJ1-2 | TRBV2 | CASSLPDRGNYGYTF | TGTGCCAGCAGTCTACCGGACAGGGGAAACTATGGCTACACCTTC
medium-sized | . | TRBJ1-6 | TRBV5-4 | CASSSLNSPLHF | TGTGCCAGCAGCTCCCTTAATTCACCCCTCCACTTT